This paragraph covers one T cell receptor (beta chain) sequence. As yet, its antigen is unknown. Germline and genes here are mouse. Coverage ceases 4 residues before the CDR3 finishes, and the germline J gene fills in the end. This record comes from a study of CD8+ T cells in alopecia areata. The overall study: Recipients were roughly 6-11-week-old female C3H/HeJ mice grafted with skin from roughly 6-13-month-old C3H/HeJ donors with spontaneous alopecia. General study results and limits: Resident alphabeta T-cell populations of normal skin are likewise subject to sequencing in scalp samples. Especially in alopecia totalis/universalis, lesional scalp showed greater clonality than normal scalp did.

Sorting relied on CD4, CD8alpha, NKG2D, NKG2ACE and other markers applied to pooled cutaneous lymph node cells. This CDR3 contains 15 residues. With V trimmed by 3 bases and J by 2 bases, 4 bases remained unmatched. CDR1 and CDR2 (germline): NSHNY, SYGAGN. Sequencing relied on a cDNA template that was reverse transcribed from extracted RNA. Assay used: immunoSEQ multiplex PCR; TCRdb lists only in-frame clones, some missing. The sample was found to contain 270,000 or so clones, and every one recurs. The chain employs TRBV13-1 and TRBJ2-1; 8 nucleotides align to TRBD2. Sample: CD4+ T cells sorted from a lymph node. This receptor was taken from a C3H/HeJ mouse with alopecia areata. For the strain, the MHC haplotype given is H2-k. The DNA read from the CDR3 is TGTGCCAGCAGTGGCTGGGGGGCCCACTATGCT. Translation gives CASSGWGAHYA. The full CDR3 sequence reads CASSGWGAHYAEQFF.